The T cell receptor (beta chain) under discussion was sequenced for a study of blood T cell repertoires in COVID-19. As for the study in general: Samples came from the United States, Italy and Spain, spanning acute and convalescent COVID-19. In each case, the material was cDNA or gDNA derived from T cells, B-cell-depleted T cells, or PBMCs.

Seattle cases were enrolled at active infection and followed longitudinally. As originally analysed: Using reference gene primer amplification, nucleated cell counts were estimated. The data were produced by immunoSEQ multiplex PCR, yet TCRdb's version contains in-frame clones alone and is incomplete. The DNA gave D and trimming, while V, J and clone size come from that table. The sample includes roughly 280,000 clones, around nine tenths of them seen just once. CDR3 length: 15 amino acids. CDR1 SNHLY and CDR2 FYNNEI come from the germline V gene. V shed 6 bases and J 2 bases; nucleotides not matched to a gene: 9.

The TCR was taken from a woman between 25 and 40 years old with COVID-19, enrolled during active disease. Sequenced material: peripheral blood. This rearrangement joins TRBV2 to TRBJ2-7, with 8 bases fitting TRBD1. CDR3 sequence (DNA): TGTGCCAGCAGCGTTGCCGGGACAGGAGCCTACGAGCAGTACTTC. Translating it yields CASSVAGTGAYEQYF.